This T cell receptor beta chain stems from a study of monozygotic twins with inflammatory bowel disease. From around 3.5 ug of total RNA, each TCR library was prepared. During cDNA synthesis, UMIs that each contained a 6-nucleotide sample barcode were added by means of template switching. TCRdb re-called the 5' RACE reads and catalogs CDR3 proteins one per entry, DNA excluded. The sample's table shows around 230,000 distinct CDR3 sequences. About this clonotype itself: Antigen unknown.

The CDR3 contains 17 residues. Germline assignment: CDR1 DFQATT and CDR2 SNEGSKA (reference sequence). General study points: IBD patients shared fewer clonotypes with other individuals than healthy twins, especially patients with disease activity signs. Among twins, concordant and discordant pairs did not differ in repertoire similarity, possibly from limited power.

Sequencing used blood. The chain links TRBV20-1 to TRBJ2-5; TCRdb lists TRBD2, though no DNA is available to test this call. The TCR comes from a human donor with ulcerative colitis or Crohn's disease, or a healthy co-twin of an affected twin (not recorded which). CDR3 loop: CSARVPRGRGGEETQYF.